This TCR beta chain stems from a study of cytomegalovirus exposure and HLA in healthy donors. Broader study findings: A later examination showed that TCR association rates differed by HLA locus, with DRB1 most and HLA-C fewest. It has been reported that TCR beta sequences accurately predicted the HLA-A and HLA-B alleles of most subjects.

V was cut by 3 bases and J by 7 bases, with 14 bases left in between. The CDR3 length is 14 residues. Looked up from germline, CDR1 is SGHNT and CDR2 is YYREEE (reference sequence). A word on this clone: The antigen is not known.

The study ran its PCR with 60 Vbeta and 13 Jbeta primers. Clones were read by immunoSEQ multiplex PCR, and TCRdb kept only the in-frame ones, dropping some. The top ten clones hold 4% of a sample with roughly 300,000 clones, roughly 90% of them seen once. The TCR originated in a man aged 35 to 55 in good health and CMV-seropositive. V is TRBV5-4 and J is TRBJ2-1, with TRBD1 as a possible D gene (5 bases). The sample was PBMCs. CDR3 DNA: TGTGCCAGCAGCTCCCGGAGACAGTATAATGAGCAGTTCTTC. It encodes CASSSRRQYNEQFF.